The subject of this entry is one TCR beta chain. What it recognizes is unknown. Germline V gene lookup returns CDR1 MNHEY and CDR2 SMNVEV (reference sequence). The CDR3 is made up of 13 amino acids. V shed 4 bases and J shed 3 bases, with 7 bases lying between them. Molecules of cDNA were individually given unique molecular identifiers that were attached to them. MiXCR was run by TCRdb on the 5' RACE reads, yielding one entry per CDR3 protein. The table has 95,000 to 150,000 distinct CDR3 sequences, around 14% seen once; the top ten hold just over 20%. This sample is drawn from a study of early T cells in non-severe SARS-CoV-2 infection. Study results and limitations: There was a bias toward anti-spike CD8 responses in VDJdb matching, which missed private and CD4 specificities.

The source of this sequence is an adult who was a healthcare worker with PCR-confirmed SARS-CoV-2 infection or an uninfected control (not recorded which). Sequencing was done on a sample of whole blood. V is TRBV27 and J is TRBJ1-5; the D is unclear. The CDR3 nucleotides are TGTGCCAGCAGTTCGTTCCTCAATCAGCCCCAGCATTTT. As protein: CASSSFLNQPQHF.